This TCR beta chain was profiled in a study of blood T cell repertoires in COVID-19. The overall study: The samples span acute and convalescent COVID-19 from the United States, Italy and Spain. T cells, B-cell-depleted T cells, or PBMCs provided the cDNA or gDNA that served as material.

V lost 4 bases to trimming and J lost 0 bases, with 12 bases between them. The germline gives CDR1 MNHEY, CDR2 SMNVEV (reference sequence). CDR3 length equals 15 residues. Produced via immunoSEQ multiplex PCR; TCRdb's table is partial and in-frame only. Of about 180,000 clones detected, 86% appear once; the ten largest clones hold under 3.5%. The V and J genes are TRBV27 and TRBJ1-1; tentative D call: TRBD1 (5 bases). The sequenced sample was peripheral blood. The sequence was collected from a woman between 25 and 40 years old with active or convalescent COVID-19. The CDR3 reads CASSSMTVMNTEAFF. Here the CDR3 DNA reads TGTGCCAGCAGTTCCATGACAGTAATGAACACTGAAGCTTTCTTT.